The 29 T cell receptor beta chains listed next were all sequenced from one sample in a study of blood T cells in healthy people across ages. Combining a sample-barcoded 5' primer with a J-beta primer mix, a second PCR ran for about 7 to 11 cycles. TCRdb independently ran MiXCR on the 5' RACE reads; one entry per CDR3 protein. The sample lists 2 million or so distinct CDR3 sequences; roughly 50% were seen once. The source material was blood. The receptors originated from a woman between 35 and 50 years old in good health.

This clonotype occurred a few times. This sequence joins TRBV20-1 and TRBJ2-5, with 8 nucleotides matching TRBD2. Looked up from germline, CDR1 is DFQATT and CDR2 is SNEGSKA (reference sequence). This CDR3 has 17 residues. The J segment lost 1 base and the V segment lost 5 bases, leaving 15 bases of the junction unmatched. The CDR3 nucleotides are TGCAGTGCTCAGCCCCGGTTGGGCGGGGGGTCCCAAGAGACCCAGTACTTC. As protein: CSAQPRLGGGSQETQYF.

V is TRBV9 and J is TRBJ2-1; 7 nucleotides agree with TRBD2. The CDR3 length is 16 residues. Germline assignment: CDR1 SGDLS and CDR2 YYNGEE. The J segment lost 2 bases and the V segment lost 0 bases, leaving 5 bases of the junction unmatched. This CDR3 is CASSVGEGGAYNEQFF. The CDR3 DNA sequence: TGTGCCAGCAGCGTAGGGGAGGGAGGGGCCTACAATGAGCAGTTCTTC.

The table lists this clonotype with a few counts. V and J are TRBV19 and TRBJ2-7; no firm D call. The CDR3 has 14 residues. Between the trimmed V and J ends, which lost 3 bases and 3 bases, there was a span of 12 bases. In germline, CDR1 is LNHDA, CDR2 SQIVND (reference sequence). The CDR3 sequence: CASSIPGRVYEQYF. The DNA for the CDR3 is TGTGCCAGTAGTATCCCTGGACGTGTCTACGAGCAGTACTTC.

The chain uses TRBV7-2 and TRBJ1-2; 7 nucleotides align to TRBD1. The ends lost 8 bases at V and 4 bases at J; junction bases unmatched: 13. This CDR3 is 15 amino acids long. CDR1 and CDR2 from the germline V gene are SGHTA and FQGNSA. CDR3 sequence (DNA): TGTGCCAGCGGCGGCACTCTAGGACAGGCCTATGGCTACACCTTC. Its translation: CASGGTLGQAYGYTF.

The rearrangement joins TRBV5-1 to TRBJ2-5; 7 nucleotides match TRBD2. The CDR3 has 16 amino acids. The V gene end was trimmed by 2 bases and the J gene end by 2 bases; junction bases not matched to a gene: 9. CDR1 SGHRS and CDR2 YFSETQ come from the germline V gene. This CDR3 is CASSFGRGGRQETQYF. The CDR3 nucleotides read TGCGCCAGCAGCTTCGGGCGGGGAGGGAGGCAAGAGACCCAGTACTTC.

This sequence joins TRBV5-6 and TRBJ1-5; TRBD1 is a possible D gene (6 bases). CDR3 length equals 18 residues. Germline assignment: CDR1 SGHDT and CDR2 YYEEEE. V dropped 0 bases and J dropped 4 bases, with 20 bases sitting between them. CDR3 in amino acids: CASSLAGHEKGGNQPQHF. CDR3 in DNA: TGTGCCAGCAGCTTGGCGGGACACGAAAAAGGGGGAAATCAGCCCCAGCATTTT.

The CDR3 region has the DNA TGTGCCAGCAGTTACTCTAACAGTAACAATCAGCCCCAGCATTTT. Translating gives CASSYSNSNNQPQHF. V is TRBV6-2 or TRBV6-3 and J is TRBJ1-5; unclear D gene. The CDR3 consists of 15 residues. The V gene's germline CDR1 is MNHEY and CDR2 SVGEGT. Trimming removed 0 bases from V and 3 bases from J, with 9 bases in between.

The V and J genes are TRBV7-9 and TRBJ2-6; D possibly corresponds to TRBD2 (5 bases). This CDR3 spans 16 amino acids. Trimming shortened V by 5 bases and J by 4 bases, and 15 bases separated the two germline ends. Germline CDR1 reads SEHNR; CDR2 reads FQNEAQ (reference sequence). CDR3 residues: CASSPAGGNGANVLTF. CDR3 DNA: TGTGCCAGCAGCCCTGCAGGAGGTAACGGGGCCAACGTCCTGACTTTC.

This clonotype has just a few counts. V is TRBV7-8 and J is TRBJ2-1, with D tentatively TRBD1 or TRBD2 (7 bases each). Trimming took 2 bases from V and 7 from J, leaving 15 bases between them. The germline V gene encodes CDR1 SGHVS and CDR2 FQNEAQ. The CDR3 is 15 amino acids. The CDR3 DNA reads TGTGCCAGCAGCTTACAGGGGGGGGCTATAAATGAGCAGTTCTTC. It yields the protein CASSLQGGAINEQFF.

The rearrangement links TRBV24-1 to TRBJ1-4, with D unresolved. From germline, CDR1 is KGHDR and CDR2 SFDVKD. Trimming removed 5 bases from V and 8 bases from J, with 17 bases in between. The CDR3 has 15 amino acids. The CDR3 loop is CATSAAGYQEEKLFF. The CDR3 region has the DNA TGTGCCACCAGTGCCGCAGGCTACCAAGAGGAAAAACTGTTTTTT.

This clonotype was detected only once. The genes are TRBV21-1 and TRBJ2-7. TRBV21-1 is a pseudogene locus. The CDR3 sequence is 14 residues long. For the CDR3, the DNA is TGTGCCAGCAGCAAAGTCCACGGATCCTACGAGCAGTACTTC. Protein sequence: CASSKVHGSYEQYF.

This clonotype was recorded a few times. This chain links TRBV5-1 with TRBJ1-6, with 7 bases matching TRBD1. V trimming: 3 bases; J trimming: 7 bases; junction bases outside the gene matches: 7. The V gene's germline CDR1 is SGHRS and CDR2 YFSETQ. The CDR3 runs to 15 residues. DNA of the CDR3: TGCGCCAGCAGCTCGGGACAGAGTAACAATTCACCCCTCCACTTT. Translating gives CASSSGQSNNSPLHF. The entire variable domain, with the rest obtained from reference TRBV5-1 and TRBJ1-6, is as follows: KAGVTQTPRYLIKTRGQQVTLSCSPISGHRSVSWYQQTPGQGLQFLFEYFSETQRNKGNFPGRFSGRQFSNSRSEMNVSTLELGDSALYLCASSSGQSNNSPLHFGNGTRLTVT.

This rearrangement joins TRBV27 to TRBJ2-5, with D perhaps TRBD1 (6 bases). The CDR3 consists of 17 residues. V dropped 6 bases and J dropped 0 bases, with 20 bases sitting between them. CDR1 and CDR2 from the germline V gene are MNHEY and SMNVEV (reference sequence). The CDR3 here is CASSPSLGQTNQETQYF. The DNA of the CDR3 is TGTGCCAGCAGCCCTAGTCTGGGACAAACAAACCAAGAGACCCAGTACTTC.

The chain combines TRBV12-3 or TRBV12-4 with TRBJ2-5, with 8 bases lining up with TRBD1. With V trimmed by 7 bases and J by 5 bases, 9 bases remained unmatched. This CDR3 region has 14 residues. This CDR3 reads CASTRMDRDETQYF. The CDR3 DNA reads TGTGCCAGCACCCGGATGGACAGGGACGAGACCCAGTACTTC.

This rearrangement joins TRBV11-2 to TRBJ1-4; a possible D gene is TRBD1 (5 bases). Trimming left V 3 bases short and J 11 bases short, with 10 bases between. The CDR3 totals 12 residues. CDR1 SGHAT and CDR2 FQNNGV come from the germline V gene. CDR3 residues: CASSFLQEKLFF. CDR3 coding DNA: TGTGCCAGCAGCTTTTTACAGGAGAAACTGTTTTTT. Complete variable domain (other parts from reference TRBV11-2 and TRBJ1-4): EAGVAQSPRYKIIEKRQSVAFWCNPISGHATLYWYQQILGQGPKLLIQFQNNGVVDDSQLPKDRFSAERLKGVDSTLKIQPAKLEDSAVYLCASSFLQEKLFFGSGTQLSVL.

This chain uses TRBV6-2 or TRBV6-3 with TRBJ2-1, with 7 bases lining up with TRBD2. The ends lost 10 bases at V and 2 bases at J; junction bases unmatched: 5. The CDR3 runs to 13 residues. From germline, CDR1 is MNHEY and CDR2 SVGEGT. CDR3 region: CATQAGPYNEQFF. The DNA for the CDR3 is TGTGCCACTCAAGCGGGGCCCTACAATGAGCAGTTCTTC.

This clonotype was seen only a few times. CDR3 loop: CASTLAKGGTDTQYF. The DNA of the CDR3 is TGTGCCAGCACCCTAGCTAAGGGAGGGACAGATACGCAGTATTTT. The chain links TRBV6-2 or TRBV6-3 to TRBJ2-3; 7 bases fit TRBD2. V gave up 7 bases and J gave up 3 bases; unmatched junction bases: 10. The CDR3 length is 15 residues. Per the germline V gene, CDR1 is MNHEY and CDR2 is SVGEGT.

CDR3 DNA: TGTGCCAGCAGTTACTCGAGACTTGGGGGAAACGGGGGCGAGCAGTACTTC. Translated, it gives CASSYSRLGGNGGEQYF. The V and J genes are TRBV6-2 or TRBV6-3 and TRBJ2-5, with a weak D call TRBD2 (6 bases). The J call is in doubt because the DNA end fits TRBJ2-7 better. Germline V lookup: CDR1 MNHEY, CDR2 SVGEGT. The CDR3 loop spans 17 amino acids.

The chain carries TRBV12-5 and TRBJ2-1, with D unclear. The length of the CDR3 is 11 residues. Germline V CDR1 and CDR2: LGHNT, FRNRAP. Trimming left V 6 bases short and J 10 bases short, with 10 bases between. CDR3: CASGTKREQFF. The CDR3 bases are TGTGCTAGTGGGACCAAGCGAGAGCAGTTCTTC. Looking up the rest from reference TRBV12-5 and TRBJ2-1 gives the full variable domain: DARVTQTPRHKVTEMGQEVTMRCQPILGHNTVFWYRQTMMQGLELLAYFRNRAPLDDSGMPKDRFSAEMPDATLATLKIQPSEPRDSAVYFCASGTKREQFFGPGTRLTVL.

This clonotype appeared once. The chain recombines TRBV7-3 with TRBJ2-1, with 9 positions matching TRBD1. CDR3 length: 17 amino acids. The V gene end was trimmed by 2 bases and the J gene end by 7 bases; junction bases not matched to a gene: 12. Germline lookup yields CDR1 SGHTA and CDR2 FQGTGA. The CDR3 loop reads CASSLSGGRTGANEQFF. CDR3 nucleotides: TGTGCCAGCAGCTTATCAGGGGGGCGGACAGGGGCGAATGAGCAGTTCTTC.

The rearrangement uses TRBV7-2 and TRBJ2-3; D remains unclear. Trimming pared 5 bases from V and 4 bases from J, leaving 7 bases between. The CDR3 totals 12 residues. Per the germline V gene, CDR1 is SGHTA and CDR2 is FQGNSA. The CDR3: CASSNVADTQYF. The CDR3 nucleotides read TGTGCCAGCAGCAATGTTGCAGATACGCAGTATTTT. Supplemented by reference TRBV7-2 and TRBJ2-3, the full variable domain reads GAGVSQSPSNKVTEKGKDVELRCDPISGHTALYWYRQSLGQGLEFLIYFQGNSAPDKSGLPSDRFSAERTGGSVSTLTIQRTQQEDSAVYLCASSNVADTQYFGPGTRLTVL.

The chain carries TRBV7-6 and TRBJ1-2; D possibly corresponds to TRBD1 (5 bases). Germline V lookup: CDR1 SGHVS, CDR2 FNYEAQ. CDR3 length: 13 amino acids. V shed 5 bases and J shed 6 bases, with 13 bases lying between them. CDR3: CASSPIGQNGYTF. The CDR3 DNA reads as TGTGCCAGCAGCCCAATCGGACAAAATGGCTACACCTTC.

This CDR3 is CASSPTVTGGSTGYTF. As DNA, the CDR3 is TGTGCCAGCAGCCCCACCGTTACCGGGGGTTCAACGGGCTACACCTTC. The chain couples TRBV7-2 to TRBJ1-2, with a possible D match to TRBD1 (5 bases). Germline V lookup: CDR1 SGHTA, CDR2 FQGNSA. This CDR3 spans 16 amino acids. The ends were cut back, 5 bases at V and 8 bases at J, with 24 bases in the middle.

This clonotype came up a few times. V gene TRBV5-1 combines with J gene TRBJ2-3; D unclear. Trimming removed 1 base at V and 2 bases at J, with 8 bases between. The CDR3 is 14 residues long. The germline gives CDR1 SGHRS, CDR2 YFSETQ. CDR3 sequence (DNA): TGCGCCAGCAGCTTGCTTCCGGACACAGATACGCAGTATTTT. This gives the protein CASSLLPDTDTQYF.

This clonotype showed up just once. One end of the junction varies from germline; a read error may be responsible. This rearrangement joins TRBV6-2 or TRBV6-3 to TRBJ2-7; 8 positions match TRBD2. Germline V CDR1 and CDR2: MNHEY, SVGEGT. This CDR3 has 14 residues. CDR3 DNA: TGTGCCACCTGGAGTAGCGGGGTCACCTACGAGCGGTACTTC. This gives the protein CATWSSGVTYERYF.

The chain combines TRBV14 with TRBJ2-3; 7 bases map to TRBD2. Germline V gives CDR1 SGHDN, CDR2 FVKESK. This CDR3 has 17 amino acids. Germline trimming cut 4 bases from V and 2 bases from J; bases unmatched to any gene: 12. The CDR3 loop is CASSLPKRGGPTDTQYF. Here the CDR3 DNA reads TGTGCCAGCAGCCTCCCCAAAAGGGGAGGGCCCACAGATACGCAGTATTTT.

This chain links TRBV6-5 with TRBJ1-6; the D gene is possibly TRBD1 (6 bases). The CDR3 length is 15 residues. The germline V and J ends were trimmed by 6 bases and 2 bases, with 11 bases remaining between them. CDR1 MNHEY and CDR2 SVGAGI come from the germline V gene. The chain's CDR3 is CASSLQGPYNSPLHF. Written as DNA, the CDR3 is TGTGCCAGCAGCCTACAGGGACCCTATAATTCACCCCTCCACTTT.

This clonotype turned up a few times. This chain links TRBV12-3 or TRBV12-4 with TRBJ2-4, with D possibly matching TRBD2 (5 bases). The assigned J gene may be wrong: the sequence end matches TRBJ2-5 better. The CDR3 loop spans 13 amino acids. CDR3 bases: TGTGCCAGCAGTTTTACTAGTAAGGAGACCCAGTACTTC. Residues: CASSFTSKETQYF.

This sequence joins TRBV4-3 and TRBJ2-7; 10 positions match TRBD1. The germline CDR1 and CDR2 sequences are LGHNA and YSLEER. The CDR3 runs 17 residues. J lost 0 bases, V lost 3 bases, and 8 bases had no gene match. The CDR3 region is CASSHGPGTGVSYEQYF. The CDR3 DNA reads TGCGCCAGCAGCCATGGCCCTGGGACAGGGGTCTCCTACGAGCAGTACTTC.